This TCR beta chain was recorded in a study of vaccination and CD4 T cells after COVID-19. V lost 3 bases and J lost 6, with 11 bases in between. Germline V gene data show CDR1 as LNHDA and CDR2 as SQIVND (reference sequence). This CDR3 has 13 residues. This clonotype was seen a handful of times. What it binds is not known. The treatment here: roughly nine-day PBMC culture with coronavirus spike peptide pools or control peptides (ViraFEST assay). Using peptide pools, antigen-specific T cells were expanded in ViraFEST before TCRs were sequenced. The authors cultured two million PBMCs per well with around 10 IU/ml IL-2 and approximately 9 ug/ml peptide pools. An Oncomine TCR Beta short-read assay was used to sequence the DNA from cultured CD4+ T cells. It was from cultured CD4+ T cells that genomic DNA was extracted. Each CDR3 protein gets one entry after TCRdb re-called the PCR reads with MiXCR. The sample contains some 13,000 distinct CDR3 sequences, just under 35% of which appear only once.

Sequenced sample: CD4+ T cells from blood, cultured in vitro. The sequence derives from a human donor who had recovered from COVID-19. The chain couples TRBV19 to TRBJ1-2, with unresolved D. The CDR3 loop reads CASSMGLGDGYTF. The CDR3 DNA reads as TGTGCCAGTAGTATGGGGTTGGGTGATGGCTACACCTTC.